This TCR beta chain was sequenced in a study of cytomegalovirus exposure and HLA in healthy donors. Looking at the study overall: There were under 130 million unique TCR beta sequences, drawn from roughly 200 million T cells, in an earlier analysis.

The PCR ran on 60 Vbeta and 13 Jbeta primers. This table comes from immunoSEQ multiplex PCR, and its TCRdb copy is limited to in-frame clones, with some not included. Seen here are 200,000 to 250,000 clones, more than 60% observed once, and the top ten hold about 1.7%. Germline V gene lookup returns CDR1 MDHEN and CDR2 SYDVKM. The junction had 11 bases not matched to a gene; V was cut back by 5 bases and J by 2 bases. This CDR3 region has 17 residues. Comment on this clone: Its target is not known.

Overall study results and limits: Later work found most CMV-associated TCR beta chains apparently HLA-restricted. In a later analysis, a missense DCLRE1C variant was linked to TCR beta V- and J-gene trimming. CMV antigen specificity of a few CMV-associated chains was confirmed in vitro.

The sequence was collected from a man aged 50-59 years in good health and CMV-seronegative. The sequenced sample was PBMCs. The chain recombines TRBV28 with TRBJ2-3; 9 bases line up with TRBD1. CDR3 coding DNA: TGTGCCAGCAGTCCCGGGACAGGGTCGAGCTCCACAGATACGCAGTATTTT. It translates to CASSPGTGSSSTDTQYF.